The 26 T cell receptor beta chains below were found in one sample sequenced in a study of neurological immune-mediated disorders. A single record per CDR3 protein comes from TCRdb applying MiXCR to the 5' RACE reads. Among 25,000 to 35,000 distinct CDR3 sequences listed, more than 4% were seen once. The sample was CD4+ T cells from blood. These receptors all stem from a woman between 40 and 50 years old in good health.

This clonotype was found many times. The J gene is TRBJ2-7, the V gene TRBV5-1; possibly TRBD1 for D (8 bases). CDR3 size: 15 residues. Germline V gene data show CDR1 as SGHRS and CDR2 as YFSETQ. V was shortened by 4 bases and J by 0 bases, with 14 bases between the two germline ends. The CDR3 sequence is CASSGHRGGSYEQYF. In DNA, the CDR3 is TGCGCCAGCAGCGGCCACAGGGGGGGCTCCTACGAGCAGTACTTC.

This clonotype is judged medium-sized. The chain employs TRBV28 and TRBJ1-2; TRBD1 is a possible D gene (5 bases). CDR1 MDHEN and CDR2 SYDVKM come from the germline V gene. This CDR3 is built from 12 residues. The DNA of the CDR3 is TGTGCGACGTCCGGGCCGGGGGGTGGCTACACCTTC. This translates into CATSGPGGGYTF.

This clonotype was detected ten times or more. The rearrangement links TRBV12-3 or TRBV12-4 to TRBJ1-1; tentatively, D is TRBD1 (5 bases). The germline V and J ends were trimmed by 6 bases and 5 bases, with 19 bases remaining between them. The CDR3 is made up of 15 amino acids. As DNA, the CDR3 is TGTGCCAGCAGCTGGGGTCGAGGGGCAGGTACTGAAGCTTTCTTT. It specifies CASSWGRGAGTEAFF.

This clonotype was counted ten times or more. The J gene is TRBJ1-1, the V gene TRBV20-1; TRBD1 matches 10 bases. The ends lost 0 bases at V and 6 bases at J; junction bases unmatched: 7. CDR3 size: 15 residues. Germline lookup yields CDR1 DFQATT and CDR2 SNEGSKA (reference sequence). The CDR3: CSARDWDRGFAEAFF. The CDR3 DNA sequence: TGCAGTGCTAGAGATTGGGACAGGGGATTCGCTGAAGCTTTCTTT.

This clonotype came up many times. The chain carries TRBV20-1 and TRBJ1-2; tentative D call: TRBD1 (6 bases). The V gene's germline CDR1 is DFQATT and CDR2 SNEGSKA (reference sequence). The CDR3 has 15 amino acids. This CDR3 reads CGSQRGDKGGYGYTF. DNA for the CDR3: TGCGGATCTCAGAGGGGCGATAAAGGGGGGTATGGCTACACCTTC.

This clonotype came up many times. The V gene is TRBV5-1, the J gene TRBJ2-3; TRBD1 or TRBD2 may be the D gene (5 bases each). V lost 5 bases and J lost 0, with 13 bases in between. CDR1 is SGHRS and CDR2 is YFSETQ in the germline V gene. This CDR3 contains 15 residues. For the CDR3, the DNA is TGCGCCAGCAGACGGGACCCTACTAGCACAGATACGCAGTATTTT. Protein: CASRRDPTSTDTQYF.

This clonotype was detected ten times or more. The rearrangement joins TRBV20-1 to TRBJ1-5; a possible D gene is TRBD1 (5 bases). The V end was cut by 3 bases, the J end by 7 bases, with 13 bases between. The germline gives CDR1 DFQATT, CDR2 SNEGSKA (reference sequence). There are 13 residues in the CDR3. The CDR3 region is CSASPQGTQPQHF. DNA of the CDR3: TGCAGTGCTAGCCCTCAGGGTACCCAGCCCCAGCATTTT.

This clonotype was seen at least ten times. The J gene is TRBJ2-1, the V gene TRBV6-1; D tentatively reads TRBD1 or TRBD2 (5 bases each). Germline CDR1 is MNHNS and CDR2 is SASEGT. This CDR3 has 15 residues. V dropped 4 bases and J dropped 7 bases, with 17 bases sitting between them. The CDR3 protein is CASSGWGSVLNEQFF. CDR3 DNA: TGTGCCAGCAGTGGATGGGGGAGTGTCCTTAATGAGCAGTTCTTC.

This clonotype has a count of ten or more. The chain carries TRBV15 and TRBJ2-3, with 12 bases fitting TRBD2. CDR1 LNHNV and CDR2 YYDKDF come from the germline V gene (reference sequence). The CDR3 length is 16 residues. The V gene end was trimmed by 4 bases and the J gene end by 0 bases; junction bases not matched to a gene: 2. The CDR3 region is CATSNGLAGSTDTQYF. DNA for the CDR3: TGTGCCACCAGCAACGGACTAGCGGGAAGCACAGATACGCAGTATTTT.

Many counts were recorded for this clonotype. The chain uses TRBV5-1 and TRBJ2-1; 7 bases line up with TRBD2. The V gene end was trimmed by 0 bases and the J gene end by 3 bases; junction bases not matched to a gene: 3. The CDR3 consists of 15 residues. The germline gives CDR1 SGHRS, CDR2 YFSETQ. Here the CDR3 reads CASSLVGEGYNEQFF. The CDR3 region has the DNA TGCGCCAGCAGCTTGGTGGGGGAGGGCTACAATGAGCAGTTCTTC. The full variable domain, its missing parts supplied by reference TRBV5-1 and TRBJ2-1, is KAGVTQTPRYLIKTRGQQVTLSCSPISGHRSVSWYQQTPGQGLQFLFEYFSETQRNKGNFPGRFSGRQFSNSRSEMNVSTLELGDSALYLCASSLVGEGYNEQFFGPGTRLTVL.

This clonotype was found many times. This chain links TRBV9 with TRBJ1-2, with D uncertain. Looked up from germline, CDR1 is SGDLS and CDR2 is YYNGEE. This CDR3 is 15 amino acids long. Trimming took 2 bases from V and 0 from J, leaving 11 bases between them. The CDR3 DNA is TGTGCCAGCAGCGTGAGTCCCGAGGCTAACTATGGCTACACCTTC. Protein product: CASSVSPEANYGYTF. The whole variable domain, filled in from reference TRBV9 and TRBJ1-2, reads DSGVTQTPKHLITATGQRVTLRCSPRSGDLSVYWYQQSLDQGLQFLIQYYNGEERAKGNILERFSAQQFPDLHSELNLSSLELGDSALYFCASSVSPEANYGYTFGSGTRLTVV.

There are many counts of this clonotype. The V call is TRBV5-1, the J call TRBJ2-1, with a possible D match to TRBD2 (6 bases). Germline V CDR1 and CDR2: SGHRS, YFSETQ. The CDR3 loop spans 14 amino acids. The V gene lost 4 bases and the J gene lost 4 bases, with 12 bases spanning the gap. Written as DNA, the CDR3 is TGCGCCAGCAGCGTGGGGGGAGAATACAATGAGCAGTTCTTC. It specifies CASSVGGEYNEQFF.

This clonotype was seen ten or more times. The CDR3 nucleotides are TGTGCCAGCAGCGGGGACAGGAGCTCCTATAATTCACCCCTCCACTTT. Translated, it gives CASSGDRSSYNSPLHF. The chain employs TRBV3-1 and TRBJ1-6, with 8 bases identical to TRBD1. The J segment lost 0 bases and the V segment lost 5 bases, leaving 3 bases of the junction unmatched. The germline gives CDR1 LGHDT, CDR2 YNNKEL (reference sequence). There are 16 residues in the CDR3. Variable domain in full (rest from reference TRBV3-1 and TRBJ1-6): DTAVSQTPKYLVTQMGNDKSIKCEQNLGHDTMYWYKQDSKKFLKIMFSYNNKELIINETVPNRFSPKSPDKAHLNLHINSLELGDSAVYFCASSGDRSSYNSPLHFGNGTRLTVT.

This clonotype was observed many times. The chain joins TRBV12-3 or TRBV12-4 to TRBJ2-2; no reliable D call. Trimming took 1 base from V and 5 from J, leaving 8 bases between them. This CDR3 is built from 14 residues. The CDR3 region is CASSLVVETGELFF. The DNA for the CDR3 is TGTGCCAGCAGTTTAGTGGTAGAGACCGGGGAGCTGTTTTTT.

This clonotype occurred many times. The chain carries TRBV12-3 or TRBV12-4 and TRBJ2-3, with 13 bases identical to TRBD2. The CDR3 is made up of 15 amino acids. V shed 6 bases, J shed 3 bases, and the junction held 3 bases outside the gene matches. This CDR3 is CASRRTSGGTDTQYF. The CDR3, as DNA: TGTGCCAGCAGACGGACTAGCGGGGGAACAGATACGCAGTATTTT.

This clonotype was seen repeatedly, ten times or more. DNA of the CDR3: TGCGCCAGCAGTGGGATACAGGGGAACACTGAAGCTTTCTTT. Its translation: CASSGIQGNTEAFF. The rearrangement joins TRBV5-1 to TRBJ1-1, with a tentative D call TRBD1 (6 bases). The V end was cut by 5 bases, the J end by 1 base, with 12 bases between. This CDR3 has 14 amino acids. The germline V gene encodes CDR1 SGHRS and CDR2 YFSETQ.

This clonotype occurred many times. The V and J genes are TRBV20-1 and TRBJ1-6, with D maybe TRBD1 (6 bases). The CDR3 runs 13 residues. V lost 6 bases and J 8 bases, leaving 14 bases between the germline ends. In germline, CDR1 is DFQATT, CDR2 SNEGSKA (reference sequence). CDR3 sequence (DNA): TGCAGTGCAAACCGGGACAAGTATTCACCCCTCCACTTT. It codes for CSANRDKYSPLHF.

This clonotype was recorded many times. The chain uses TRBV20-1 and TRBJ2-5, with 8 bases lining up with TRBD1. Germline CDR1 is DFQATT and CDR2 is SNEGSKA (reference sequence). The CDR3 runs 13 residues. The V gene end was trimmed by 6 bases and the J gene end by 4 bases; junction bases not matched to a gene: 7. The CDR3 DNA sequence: TGCAGTGCCGAGGGACAGGACCGAGAGACCCAGTACTTC. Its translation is CSAEGQDRETQYF.

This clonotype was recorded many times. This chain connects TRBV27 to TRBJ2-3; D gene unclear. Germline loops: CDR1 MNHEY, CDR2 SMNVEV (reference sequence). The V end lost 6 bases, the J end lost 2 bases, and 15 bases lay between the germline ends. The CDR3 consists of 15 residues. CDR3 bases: TGTGCCAGCAGCCGGGTCCTAGTCCACACAGATACGCAGTATTTT. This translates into CASSRVLVHTDTQYF.

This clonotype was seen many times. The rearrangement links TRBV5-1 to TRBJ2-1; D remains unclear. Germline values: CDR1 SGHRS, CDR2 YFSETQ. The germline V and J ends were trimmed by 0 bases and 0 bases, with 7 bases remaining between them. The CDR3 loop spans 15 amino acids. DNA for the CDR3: TGCGCCAGCAGCTTGGCTGTGAGCTCCTACAATGAGCAGTTCTTC. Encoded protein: CASSLAVSSYNEQFF.

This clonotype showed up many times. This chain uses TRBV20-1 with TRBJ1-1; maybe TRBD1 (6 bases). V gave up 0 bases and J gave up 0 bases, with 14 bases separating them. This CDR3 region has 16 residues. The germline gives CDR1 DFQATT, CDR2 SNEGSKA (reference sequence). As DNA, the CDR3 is TGCAGTGCTAGAGATTACCTCAGGGGACTGAACACTGAAGCTTTCTTT. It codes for CSARDYLRGLNTEAFF.

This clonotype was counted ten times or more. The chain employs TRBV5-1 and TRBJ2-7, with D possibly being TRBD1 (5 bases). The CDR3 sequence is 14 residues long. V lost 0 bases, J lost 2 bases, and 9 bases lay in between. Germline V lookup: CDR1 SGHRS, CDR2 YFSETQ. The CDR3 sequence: CASSLESTAYEQYF. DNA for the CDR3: TGCGCCAGCAGCTTGGAGTCGACAGCCTACGAGCAGTACTTC. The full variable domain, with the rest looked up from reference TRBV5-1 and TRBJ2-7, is KAGVTQTPRYLIKTRGQQVTLSCSPISGHRSVSWYQQTPGQGLQFLFEYFSETQRNKGNFPGRFSGRQFSNSRSEMNVSTLELGDSALYLCASSLESTAYEQYFGPGTRLTVT.

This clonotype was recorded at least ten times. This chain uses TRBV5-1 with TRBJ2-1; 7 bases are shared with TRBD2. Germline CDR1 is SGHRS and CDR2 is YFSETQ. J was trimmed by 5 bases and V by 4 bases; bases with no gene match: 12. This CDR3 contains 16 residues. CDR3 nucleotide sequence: TGCGCCAGCAGCCCGGGGGGTAGCGGTTCTCACAATGAGCAGTTCTTC. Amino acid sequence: CASSPGGSGSHNEQFF.

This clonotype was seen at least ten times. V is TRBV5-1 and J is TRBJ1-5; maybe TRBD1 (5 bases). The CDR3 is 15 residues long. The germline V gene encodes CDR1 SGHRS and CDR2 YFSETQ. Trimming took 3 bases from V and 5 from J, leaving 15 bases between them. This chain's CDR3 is CASSSGGGVDQPQHF. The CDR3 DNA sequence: TGCGCCAGCAGCTCCGGGGGGGGGGTCGATCAGCCCCAGCATTTT.

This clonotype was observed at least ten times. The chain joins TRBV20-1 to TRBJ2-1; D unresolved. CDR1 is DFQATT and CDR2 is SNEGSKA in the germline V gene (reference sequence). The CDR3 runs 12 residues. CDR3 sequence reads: CTGYLKNNEQFF. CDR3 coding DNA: TGCACCGGATACTTAAAAAACAATGAGCAGTTCTTC.

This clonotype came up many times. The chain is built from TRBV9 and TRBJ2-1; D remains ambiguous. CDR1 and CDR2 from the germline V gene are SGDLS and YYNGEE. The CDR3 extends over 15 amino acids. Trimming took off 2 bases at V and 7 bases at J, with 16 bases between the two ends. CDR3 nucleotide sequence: TGTGCCAGCAGCGTCGCGGAGCCGAGCGTAAATGAGCAGTTCTTC. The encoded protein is CASSVAEPSVNEQFF.